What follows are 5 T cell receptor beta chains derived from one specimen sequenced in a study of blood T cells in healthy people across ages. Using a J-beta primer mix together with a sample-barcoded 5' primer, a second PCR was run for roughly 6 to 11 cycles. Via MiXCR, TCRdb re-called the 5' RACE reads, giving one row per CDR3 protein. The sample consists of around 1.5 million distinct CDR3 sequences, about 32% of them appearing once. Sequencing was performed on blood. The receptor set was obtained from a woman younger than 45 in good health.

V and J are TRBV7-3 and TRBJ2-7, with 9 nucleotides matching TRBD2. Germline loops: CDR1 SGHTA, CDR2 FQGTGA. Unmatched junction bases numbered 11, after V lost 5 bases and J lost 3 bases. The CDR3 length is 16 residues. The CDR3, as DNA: TGTGCCAGCAGCCAAACGACTAGCGGTCTAAACTACGAGCAGTACTTC. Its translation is CASSQTTSGLNYEQYF. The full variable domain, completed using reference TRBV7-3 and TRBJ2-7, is GAGVSQTPSNKVTEKGKYVELRCDPISGHTALYWYRQSLGQGPEFLIYFQGTGAADDSGLPNDRFFAVRPEGSVSTLKIQRTERGDSAVYLCASSQTTSGLNYEQYFGPGTRLTVT.

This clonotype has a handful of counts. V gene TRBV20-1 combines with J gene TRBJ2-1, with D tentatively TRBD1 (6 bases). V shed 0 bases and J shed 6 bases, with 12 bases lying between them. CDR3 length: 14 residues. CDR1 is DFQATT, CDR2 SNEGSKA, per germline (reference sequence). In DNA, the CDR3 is TGCAGTGCTAGAGATGTTTCAGGGGTCAATGAGCAGTTCTTC. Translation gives CSARDVSGVNEQFF.

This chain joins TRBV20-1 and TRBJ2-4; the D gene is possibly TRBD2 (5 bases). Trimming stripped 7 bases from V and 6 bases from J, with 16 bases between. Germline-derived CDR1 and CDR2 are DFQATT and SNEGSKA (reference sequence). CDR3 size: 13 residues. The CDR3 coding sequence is TGCAGTGTCGGGGTCCGAGGCCGAAACATTCAGTACTTC. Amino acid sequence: CSVGVRGRNIQYF.

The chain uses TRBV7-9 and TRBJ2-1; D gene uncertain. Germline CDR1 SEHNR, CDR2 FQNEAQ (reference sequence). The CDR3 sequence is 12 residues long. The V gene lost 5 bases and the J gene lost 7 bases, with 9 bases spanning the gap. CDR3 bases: TGTGCCAGCAGCAAGAAGGAAAATGAGCAGTTCTTC. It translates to CASSKKENEQFF.

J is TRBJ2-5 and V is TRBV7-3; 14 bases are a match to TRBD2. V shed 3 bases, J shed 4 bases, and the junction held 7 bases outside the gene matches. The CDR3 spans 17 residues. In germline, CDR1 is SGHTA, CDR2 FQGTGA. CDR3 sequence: CASSLGRGLAGGETQYF. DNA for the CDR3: TGTGCCAGCAGCTTGGGCCGCGGACTAGCGGGGGGAGAGACCCAGTACTTC. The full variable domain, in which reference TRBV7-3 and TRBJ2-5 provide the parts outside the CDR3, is GAGVSQTPSNKVTEKGKYVELRCDPISGHTALYWYRQSLGQGPEFLIYFQGTGAADDSGLPNDRFFAVRPEGSVSTLKIQRTERGDSAVYLCASSLGRGLAGGETQYFGPGTRLLVL.